What follows are 16 T cell receptor beta chains derived from one specimen sequenced in a study of blood T cell repertoires in COVID-19. The assay was immunoSEQ multiplex PCR, and TCRdb's table has in-frame clones only and misses some. The sample comprises hundreds of thousands of clones, around 90% of which are singletons, and over 1% rests with the top ten. What was sequenced was peripheral blood. All receptors derive from a man in his 70s with acute or convalescent COVID-19.

The genes are TRBV7-8 and TRBJ1-5; 8 positions agree with TRBD1. Germline V gene sequence: CDR1 SGHVS, CDR2 FQNEAQ. The CDR3 runs to 14 residues. The J segment lost 5 bases and the V segment lost 6 bases, leaving 6 bases of the junction unmatched. The DNA of the CDR3 is TGTGCCAGCAGGGGTGGACAGGGCGATCAGCCCCAGCATTTT. This translates into CASRGGQGDQPQHF. The full variable domain, with the rest looked up from reference TRBV7-8 and TRBJ1-5, is GAGVSQSPRYKVAKRGQDVALRCDPISGHVSLFWYQQALGQGPEFLTYFQNEAQLDKSGLPSDRFFAERPEGSVSTLKIQRTQQEDSAVYLCASRGGQGDQPQHFGDGTRLSIL.

This rearrangement joins TRBV3-1 (or the pseudogene TRBV3-2) to TRBJ2-5, with D perhaps matching TRBD1 (5 bases). Trimming left V 4 bases short and J 5 bases short, with 14 bases between. Germline lookup yields CDR1 LGHDT and CDR2 YNNKEL (reference sequence). The CDR3 spans 14 residues. The DNA of the CDR3 is TGTGCCAGCAGCCGGGGCTTAGTCGCGGAGACCCAGTACTTC. This translates into CASSRGLVAETQYF.

This rearrangement joins TRBV7-2 to TRBJ1-4; D is possibly TRBD1 (5 bases). Germline CDR1 reads SGHTA; CDR2 reads FQGNSA. Trimming took off 5 bases at V and 8 bases at J, with 9 bases between the two ends. The CDR3 length is 12 residues. As DNA, the CDR3 is TGTGCCAGCAGCCCAAGGACAGAAAAACTGTTTTTT. Protein: CASSPRTEKLFF.

The chain combines TRBV21-1 with TRBJ1-2; the table's D gene call, TRBD1, was not cross checked with the DNA. TRBV21-1 is a known pseudogene. The CDR3 extends over 17 amino acids. The CDR3 nucleotides are TGTGCCAGCAGCAAACCTGCCCTAAACGGACAGAACTATGGCTACACCTTC. Its protein is CASSKPALNGQNYGYTF.

This rearrangement joins TRBV14 to TRBJ2-3; TRBD2 matches 8 bases. This CDR3 contains 18 residues. Germline CDR1 and CDR2: SGHDN and FVKESK. V lost 7 bases to trimming and J lost 4 bases; unmatched junction nucleotides: 19. CDR3 DNA sequence: TGTGCCAGCATTGGGCCGTTCTGGCGGGGGGCAGGAGCAGATACGCAGTATTTT. This encodes CASIGPFWRGAGADTQYF.

The chain recombines TRBV18 with TRBJ1-6; 11 bases map to TRBD1. After removal of 2 bases from V and 8 bases from J, the junction contained 2 bases not matched to a gene. This CDR3 is built from 15 residues. In germline, CDR1 is KGHSH, CDR2 LQKENI. The chain's CDR3 is CASSPGTGGHSPLHF. The CDR3 bases are TGTGCCAGCTCACCAGGGACAGGGGGACATTCACCCCTCCACTTT.

There are a few counts of this clone. CDR3 loop: CASSLGGTGGAGPQHF. DNA of the CDR3: TGTGCCAGCAGCTTGGGAGGAACAGGGGGCGCCGGGCCCCAGCATTTT. J is TRBJ1-5 and V is TRBV5-6; 9 nucleotides match TRBD1. This CDR3 has 16 amino acids. J lost 9 bases, V lost 0 bases, and 10 bases had no gene match. From germline, CDR1 is SGHDT and CDR2 YYEEEE.

The V call is TRBV5-8, the J call TRBJ1-4; D is unclear. Trimming cost V 0 bases and J 7 bases, with 16 bases left between them. The V gene's germline CDR1 is SGHTS and CDR2 YDEGEE. The CDR3 is 16 amino acids. CDR3 in DNA: TGTGCCAGCAGCTTGGTAGCCCCGGGAGGTAGTGAAAAACTGTTTTTT. It specifies CASSLVAPGGSEKLFF.

The chain links TRBV19 to TRBJ2-1; 11 bases fit TRBD2. Losses at the gene ends were 4 bases for V and 6 bases for J; bases not matched to a gene: 5. The CDR3 contains 15 residues. The germline V gene encodes CDR1 LNHDA and CDR2 SQIVND (reference sequence). This chain's CDR3 is CASSTPGTSGNEQFF. CDR3 coding DNA: TGTGCCAGTAGTACCCCCGGGACTAGCGGCAATGAGCAGTTCTTC.

J is TRBJ2-7 and V is TRBV6-2 or TRBV6-3, with 8 bases that match TRBD1. This CDR3 comprises 18 residues. J was trimmed by 1 base and V by 0 bases; bases with no gene match: 11. In germline, CDR1 is MNHEY, CDR2 SVGEGT. This chain's CDR3 is CASSYSMRRRQGSYEQYF. The CDR3 DNA sequence: TGTGCCAGCAGTTACTCGATGAGGAGGAGACAGGGGTCCTACGAGCAGTACTTC.

The rearrangement uses TRBV27 and TRBJ2-3; a possible D gene is TRBD1 (6 bases). This CDR3 has 15 residues. Germline V gives CDR1 MNHEY, CDR2 SMNVEV (reference sequence). V lost 6 bases to trimming and J lost 5 bases, with 18 bases between them. The CDR3 sequence is CASSPNRDKVDTQYF. The CDR3 bases are TGTGCCAGCAGCCCCAACCGGGACAAAGTAGATACGCAGTATTTT.

This chain uses TRBV3-1 (or the pseudogene TRBV3-2) with TRBJ1-4; D is undetermined. Trimming took 1 base from V and 4 from J, leaving 10 bases between them. This CDR3 comprises 15 residues. From germline, CDR1 is LGHDT and CDR2 YNNKEL (reference sequence). The CDR3 region has the DNA TGTGCCAGCAGCCAAGGAGTGCGGGGTAATGAAAAACTGTTTTTT. Residues: CASSQGVRGNEKLFF.

The J gene is TRBJ2-6, the V gene TRBV6-4; D uncertain. V was trimmed by 4 bases and J by 2 bases, leaving 6 bases between them. The CDR3 is made up of 14 amino acids. From germline, CDR1 is MRHNA and CDR2 SNTAGT. The CDR3 DNA reads as TGTGCCAGCAGTGCCTATACTGGGGCCAACGTCCTGACTTTC. Translating it yields CASSAYTGANVLTF.

The J gene is TRBJ1-1, the V gene TRBV6-5; D is unresolved. This CDR3 has 12 residues. Per germline, CDR1 MNHEY and CDR2 SVGAGI. V was trimmed by 4 bases and J by 4 bases, leaving 7 bases between them. DNA of the CDR3: TGTGCCAGCAGTTCACTCGGCACTGAAGCTTTCTTT. It is translated as CASSSLGTEAFF.

J is TRBJ1-5 and V is TRBV7-2, with 9 bases identical to TRBD1. Germline V lookup: CDR1 SGHTA, CDR2 FQGNSA. This CDR3 spans 13 amino acids. V was pared by 4 bases and J by 5 bases, with 0 bases of the junction left unmatched. Written as DNA, the CDR3 is TGTGCCAGCAGCTGGGACAGGGATCAGCCCCAGCATTTT. Residues: CASSWDRDQPQHF.

This sequence joins TRBV27 and TRBJ2-7, with D perhaps matching TRBD1 (5 bases). The CDR3 is 13 residues long. Per the germline V gene, CDR1 is MNHEY and CDR2 is SMNVEV (reference sequence). V dropped 6 bases and J dropped 2 bases, with 11 bases sitting between them. As DNA, the CDR3 is TGTGCCAGCAGGCTTACAGGAGCCTACGAGCAGTACTTC. Its translation is CASRLTGAYEQYF.